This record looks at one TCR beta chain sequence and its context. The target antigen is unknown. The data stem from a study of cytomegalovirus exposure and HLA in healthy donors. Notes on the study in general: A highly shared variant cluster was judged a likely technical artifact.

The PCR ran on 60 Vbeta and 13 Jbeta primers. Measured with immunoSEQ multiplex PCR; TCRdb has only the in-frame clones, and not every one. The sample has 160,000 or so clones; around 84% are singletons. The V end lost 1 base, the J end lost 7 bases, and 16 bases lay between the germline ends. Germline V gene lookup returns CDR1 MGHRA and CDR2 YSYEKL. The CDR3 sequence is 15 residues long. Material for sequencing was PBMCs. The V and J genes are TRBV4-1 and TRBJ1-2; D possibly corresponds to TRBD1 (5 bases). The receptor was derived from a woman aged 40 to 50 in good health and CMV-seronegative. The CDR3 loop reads CASSQVLGLGGGYTF. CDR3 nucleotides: TGCGCCAGCAGCCAAGTATTGGGACTGGGGGGTGGCTACACCTTC.